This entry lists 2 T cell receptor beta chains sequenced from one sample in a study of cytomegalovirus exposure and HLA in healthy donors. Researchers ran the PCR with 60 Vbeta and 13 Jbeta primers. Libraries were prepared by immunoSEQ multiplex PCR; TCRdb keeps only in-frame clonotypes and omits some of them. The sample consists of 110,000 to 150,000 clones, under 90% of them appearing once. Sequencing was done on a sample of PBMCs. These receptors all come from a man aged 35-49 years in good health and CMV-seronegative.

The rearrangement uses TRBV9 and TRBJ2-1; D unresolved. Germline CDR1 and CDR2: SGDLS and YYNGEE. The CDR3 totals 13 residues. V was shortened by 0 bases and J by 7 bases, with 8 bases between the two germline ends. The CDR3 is CASSVGWANEQFF. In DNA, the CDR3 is TGTGCCAGCAGCGTAGGATGGGCGAATGAGCAGTTCTTC.

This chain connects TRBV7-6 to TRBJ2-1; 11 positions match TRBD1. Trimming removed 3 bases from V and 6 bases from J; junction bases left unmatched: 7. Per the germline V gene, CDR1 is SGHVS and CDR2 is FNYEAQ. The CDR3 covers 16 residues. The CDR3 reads CASSFGGGTGGNEQFF. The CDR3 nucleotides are TGTGCCAGCAGCTTCGGGGGTGGGACAGGGGGCAATGAGCAGTTCTTC.